This TCR beta chain was documented in a study of early T cells in non-severe SARS-CoV-2 infection. Study-wide background: It was bulk RNA from unsorted whole blood that was sequenced, and the chains were unpaired. Overall study findings and caveats: VDJdb matches were skewed toward anti-spike CD8 T cell responses.

This clonotype has just a few counts. Its matching antigen is unknown. Tagging with unique molecular identifiers was applied to individual cDNA molecules. In TCRdb, the 5' RACE reads were re-called with MiXCR into one record per CDR3 protein. The sample carries roughly 100,000 distinct CDR3 sequences, 9.5% to 15% recorded once. This TCR derives from an adult who was a healthcare worker with PCR-confirmed SARS-CoV-2 infection or an uninfected control (not recorded which). Sequenced here: whole blood, sampled at baseline.

The CDR3 sequence is CASSFQGPTDTQYF. The CDR3, as DNA: TGTGCCAGCAGCTTCCAGGGACCCACAGATACGCAGTATTTT. This chain links TRBV11-3 with TRBJ2-3; either TRBD1 or TRBD2 may supply D (5 bases each). Germline V CDR1 and CDR2: SGHNT, YENEEA. Trimming took off 3 bases at V and 2 bases at J, with 9 bases between the two ends. The CDR3 has 14 amino acids.